These T cell receptor beta chains were read from a single sample in a study of T-cell memory formation after mild COVID-19. TCRdb analysed the 5' RACE reads with MiXCR anew, one entry per CDR3 protein. Here the sample spans 400,000 to 500,000 distinct CDR3 sequences, roughly 18% being singletons. The sample taken for sequencing was PBMCs or a T cell subset sorted from them (not recorded which). These receptors came from a man between 18 and 29 years old who had mild COVID-19 (a few samples of this study predate the infection). Cell type and time point are not known. The CDR3 runs from the conserved cysteine through the conserved F or W.

TRBJ2-1	TRBV9	CASSPSTSNEQFF
TRBJ2-7	TRBV3-1	CASSPSYSSYEQYF
TRBJ2-3	TRBV6-1	CASSEEQPSTDTQYF
TRBJ2-1	TRBV5-1	CASRQAGTGGEEQFF
TRBJ1-4	TRBV6-5	CASSPLRGGEKLFF
TRBJ2-3	TRBV4-1	CASSPLPGGGTDTQYF
TRBJ1-2	TRBV7-8	CASSPRGPGYTF
TRBJ1-3	TRBV3-1	CASSPEYRAGRNTIYF
TRBJ2-7	TRBV6-5	CASSRDSDSYEQYF
TRBJ1-1	TRBV7-9	CASSLVQGLEAFF
TRBJ1-3	TRBV5-6	CASSWGLLSGNTIYF
TRBJ2-4	TRBV5-1	CASSLGSGGDIQYF
TRBJ2-2	TRBV5-1	CASSLAGPGTGELFF
TRBJ2-3	TRBV9	CASGLGTDTQYF
TRBJ2-3	TRBV7-2	CASSLVAATDTQYF
TRBJ2-7	TRBV29-1	CSVLRQDYEQYF
TRBJ2-2	TRBV7-7	CASSASWTGELFF
TRBJ2-7	TRBV2	CASSEKRLAGGLSYEQYF
TRBJ2-3	TRBV7-2	CASSLRRGETDTQYF
TRBJ2-1	TRBV7-3	CASSLTSGADNEQFF
TRBJ2-1	TRBV28	CATSRVGQFF
TRBJ2-1	TRBV6-6	CASSLAATSYNEQFF
TRBJ1-5	TRBV12-3/TRBV12-4	CASSFQRQPQHF
TRBJ2-3	TRBV5-1	CASSLVSVGTDTQYF
TRBJ2-3	TRBV13	CASSPSVDTQYF
TRBJ2-1	TRBV10-3	CAISGTSGGASEQFF
TRBJ2-1	TRBV24-1	CATSDATVINNEQFF
TRBJ2-5	TRBV7-9	CASSRITRGPPETQYF
TRBJ2-1	TRBV7-2	CASSLWTSGVDEQFF
TRBJ1-5	TRBV20-1	CSALQGSRLGVPQHF
TRBJ2-1	TRBV24-1	CATSDLQAASYNEQFF
TRBJ2-2	TRBV6-2/TRBV6-3	CASNPPGRESTGELFF
TRBJ2-3	TRBV4-2	CASSPRRGITDTQYF
TRBJ1-1	TRBV7-8	CASSLSSGVNTEAFF
TRBJ2-7	TRBV4-1	CASSQVVSYEQYF
TRBJ1-2	TRBV7-9	CASYGIRYGYTF
TRBJ2-3	TRBV20-1	CSARLWRKGADTQYF
TRBJ2-5	TRBV11-2	CASSYGQATVETQYF
TRBJ1-1	TRBV7-2	CASSSRGASEAFF
TRBJ2-2	TRBV12-5	CASVGLGTGELFF
TRBJ1-5	TRBV6-2/TRBV6-3	CASRGRDNQPQHF
TRBJ2-4	TRBV5-1	CASSVPLDRDQGKNIQYF
TRBJ2-7	TRBV6-6	CASQGGLAGQSSYEQYF
TRBJ2-7	TRBV12-3/TRBV12-4	CASSLRAGNHEQYF
TRBJ1-2	TRBV4-1	CASSQDGNGRDYTF
TRBJ2-5	TRBV11-2	CASSSSTGPETQYF
TRBJ2-5	TRBV5-1	CASSSRATAETQYF
TRBJ2-1	TRBV12-3/TRBV12-4	CASSGGATNEQFF
TRBJ1-2	TRBV2	CASRAWARFGYTF
TRBJ1-5	TRBV6-6	CASSPLSRAHSNQPQHF
TRBJ2-1	TRBV9	CASSALFTGALSYNEQFF
TRBJ2-5	TRBV5-5	CASSVQATETQYF
TRBJ2-3	TRBV9	CASSVGLAGFTDTQYF
TRBJ2-5	TRBV5-1	CASSGLGGIQETQYF
TRBJ2-2	TRBV5-1	CASSAFGDRAGELFF
TRBJ1-2	TRBV5-1	CASSLDRGGYTF
TRBJ2-1	TRBV5-6	CASSSSPDPNEQFF